The T cell receptor (beta chain) described here comes from a study of blood T cell repertoires in COVID-19. V lost 6 bases to trimming and J lost 11 bases; unmatched junction nucleotides: 8. The CDR3 length is 14 residues. Germline V lookup: CDR1 MNHEY, CDR2 SVGEGT. TCRdb's copy holds only in-frame clones and misses some; the assay was immunoSEQ multiplex PCR. The sample lists more than 200,000 clones, around 84% seen once, with around 5% in the top ten. The source of this sequence is a woman between 55 and 75 years old with COVID-19, enrolled during active disease. The chain carries TRBV6-2 or TRBV6-3 and TRBJ1-6; 9 bases are a match to TRBD1. Sequenced input: peripheral blood. CDR3 amino acids: CASSRGTGRTPLHF. The CDR3 DNA follows: TGTGCCAGCAGCCGCGGGACAGGGAGGACACCCCTCCACTTT.